These T cell receptor beta chains were read from a single sample in a study of T-cell memory formation after mild COVID-19. TCRdb reanalysed the 5' RACE reads using MiXCR and keeps one entry per CDR3 protein. This table holds around 530,000 distinct CDR3 sequences, 20% to 25% found once. The specimen sequenced was PBMCs or a T cell subset sorted from them (not recorded which). All receptors come from an adult woman who had mild COVID-19 (a few samples of this study predate the infection). Cell type and time point are not known. Both conserved end residues are part of each CDR3. Fields, in order: J gene, V gene, clone size, D gene, CDR3 protein, CDR3 DNA. A D gene is named only where the DNA matches it firmly. Size is stated for part of the rows, as once, few or many counts, or as a class when the clone is expanded.

>TRBJ2-1|TRBV6-5|NA|TRBD2
CASSYSSSGGGYNEQFF
TGTGCCAGCAGTTACTCCTCTAGCGGGGGAGGTTACAATGAGCAGTTCTTC
>TRBJ1-1|TRBV12-3/TRBV12-4|few|NA
CASTLWGLDEAFF
TGTGCCAGCACCCTTTGGGGGCTTGATGAAGCTTTCTTT
>TRBJ2-1|TRBV18|many|NA
CASSQASSYNEQFF
TGTGCCAGCTCACAAGCCAGCTCCTACAATGAGCAGTTCTTC
>TRBJ2-1|TRBV7-2|NA|TRBD2
CASRPLAGGHSYNEQFF
TGTGCCAGCAGGCCACTAGCGGGGGGGCACTCCTACAATGAGCAGTTCTTC
>TRBJ1-2|TRBV10-1|NA|TRBD1
CAIGNSTRDRLNYGYTF
TGCGCCATCGGAAATTCGACCCGGGACAGACTCAACTATGGCTACACCTTC
>TRBJ2-1|TRBV6-5|NA|TRBD2
CASSSTSGVSNEQFF
TGTGCCAGCAGCTCCACTAGCGGGGTCAGCAATGAGCAGTTCTTC
>TRBJ2-3|TRBV20-1|few|TRBD2
CSASRLLAGGTLRTDTQYF
TGCAGTGCTAGCCGTTTACTAGCGGGGGGTACTCTCCGCACAGATACGCAGTATTTT
>TRBJ2-7|TRBV5-1|NA|NA
CASSLIQGLSYEQYF
TGCGCCAGCAGCCTGATACAGGGACTCTCCTACGAGCAGTACTTC
>TRBJ1-2|TRBV19|few|NA
CASSPDTGRPPHLHGYTF
TGTGCCAGTAGTCCTGATACGGGACGCCCCCCCCACCTCCATGGCTACACCTTC
>TRBJ2-7|TRBV6-1|few|NA
CASAVLDPPYEQYF
TGTGCCAGCGCCGTTCTGGACCCTCCCTACGAGCAGTACTTC
>TRBJ2-3|TRBV4-1|few|NA
CASSQDLSTDTQYF
TGCGCCAGCAGCCAAGATCTAAGCACAGATACGCAGTATTTT
>TRBJ2-3|TRBV24-1|NA|NA
CATSDLVIPDTQYF
TGTGCCACCAGTGATTTAGTTATCCCAGATACGCAGTATTTT
>TRBJ2-3|TRBV20-1|NA|NA
CSHRGFTDTQYF
TGCAGTCATAGAGGGTTCACAGATACGCAGTATTTT
>TRBJ2-7|TRBV12-3/TRBV12-4|NA|TRBD1
CASSAGTEILSYEQYF
TGTGCCAGCAGTGCAGGGACAGAGATACTGTCCTACGAGCAGTACTTC
>TRBJ1-1|TRBV11-1|NA|NA
CASSSRDLNTEAFF
TGTGCCAGCAGCTCAAGAGATCTGAACACTGAAGCTTTCTTT
>TRBJ2-1|TRBV5-1|NA|NA
CASSFSSNSYNEQFF
TGCGCCAGCAGCTTCAGCAGCAACTCCTACAATGAGCAGTTCTTC
>TRBJ1-2|TRBV7-2|NA|NA
CASSLRQQMSRGYTF
TGTGCCAGCAGCTTACGTCAACAGATGAGTCGAGGCTACACCTTC
>TRBJ2-7|TRBV27|few|TRBD1
CASSRTGVSYEQYF
TGTGCCAGCAGTAGGACAGGGGTTTCCTACGAGCAGTACTTC
>TRBJ1-1|TRBV30|NA|NA
CAWSAQGSEAFF
TGTGCCTGGAGTGCCCAAGGATCTGAAGCTTTCTTT
>TRBJ2-2|TRBV29-1|NA|TRBD2
CSAEAGRGTGELFF
TGCAGCGCCGAAGCGGGACGGGGCACCGGGGAGCTGTTTTTT
>TRBJ1-2|TRBV29-1|few|TRBD1
CSVEGLGGGFVGYTF
TGCAGCGTTGAAGGGTTAGGAGGGGGCTTCGTTGGCTACACCTTC
>TRBJ1-1|TRBV30|many|NA
CAWSKRTLQAFF
TGTGCCTGGAGCAAAAGGACACTTCAAGCTTTCTTT
>TRBJ2-1|TRBV6-5|NA|NA
CAKTHEQFF
TGTGCCAAAACCCATGAGCAGTTCTTC
>TRBJ2-7|TRBV2|NA|NA
CASTRGGAAYEQYF
TGTGCCAGCACCCGAGGGGGAGCAGCCTACGAGCAGTACTTC
>TRBJ1-5|TRBV18|few|NA
CASSLGQFNQPQHF
TGTGCCAGCTCACTTGGACAGTTCAATCAGCCCCAGCATTTT
>TRBJ2-3|TRBV20-1|NA|NA
CSARDIYERAETDTQYF
TGCAGTGCTAGAGATATCTATGAGCGGGCGGAGACAGATACGCAGTATTTT
>TRBJ2-5|TRBV18|NA|NA
CASSPPGVSETQYF
TGTGCCAGCTCACCACCTGGGGTATCGGAGACCCAGTACTTC
>TRBJ1-1|TRBV7-9|NA|TRBD1
CASSLEQGGFEAFF
TGTGCCAGCAGCTTAGAACAGGGGGGCTTTGAAGCTTTCTTT
>TRBJ1-2|TRBV30|few|NA
CAWSVGGGVGYTF
TGTGCCTGGAGTGTAGGTGGAGGGGTCGGCTACACCTTC
>TRBJ2-7|TRBV5-1|NA|TRBD2
CASSFSGRALGEQYF
TGCGCCAGCAGCTTTAGCGGGAGGGCCCTCGGGGAGCAGTACTTC
>TRBJ1-6|TRBV10-3|NA|NA
CAISGARDTNSPLHF
TGTGCCATCAGTGGGGCCAGGGATACTAATTCACCCCTCCACTTT
>TRBJ1-3|TRBV12-3/TRBV12-4|NA|NA
CASSVRDISGNTIYF
TGTGCCAGCAGTGTACGGGACATCTCTGGAAACACCATATATTTT
>TRBJ2-7|TRBV12-3/TRBV12-4|NA|NA
CASSRRYEQYF
TGTGCCAGCAGCCGCCGCTACGAGCAGTACTTC
>TRBJ2-7|TRBV3-1|NA|TRBD2
CASSLGTSGDFIGPEEQYF
TGTGCCAGCAGCCTCGGGACTAGCGGGGACTTTATTGGTCCGGAGGAGCAGTACTTC
>TRBJ2-7|TRBV12-3/TRBV12-4|NA|NA
CASSPGLGAYEQYF
TGTGCCAGCAGTCCGGGACTCGGAGCTTACGAGCAGTACTTC
>TRBJ2-7|TRBV20-1|few|TRBD1
CSASPGQGLGYEQYF
TGCAGTGCTAGCCCTGGACAGGGCCTCGGCTACGAGCAGTACTTC
>TRBJ2-7|TRBV2|NA|NA
CASSVSGYEQYF
TGTGCCAGCAGTGTGTCAGGCTACGAGCAGTACTTC
>TRBJ1-1|TRBV4-3|NA|TRBD1
CASSRRDRGGTEAFF
TGCGCCAGCAGCCGTCGGGACAGGGGCGGCACTGAAGCTTTCTTT
>TRBJ2-7|TRBV3-1|few|NA
CASSPTAGGSYEQYF
TGTGCCAGCAGTCCTACAGCCGGGGGCTCCTACGAGCAGTACTTC
>TRBJ2-2|TRBV7-9|once|NA
CASSLELVTGELFF
TGTGCCAGCAGCTTAGAACTGGTCACCGGGGAGCTGTTTTTT
>TRBJ2-5|TRBV6-1|few|TRBD1
CASSAGGETQYF
TGTGCCAGCTCAGCAGGGGGAGAGACCCAGTACTTC
>TRBJ2-1|TRBV2|few|NA
CASSDYAADNEQFF
TGTGCCAGCAGTGACTACGCAGCCGACAATGAGCAGTTCTTC